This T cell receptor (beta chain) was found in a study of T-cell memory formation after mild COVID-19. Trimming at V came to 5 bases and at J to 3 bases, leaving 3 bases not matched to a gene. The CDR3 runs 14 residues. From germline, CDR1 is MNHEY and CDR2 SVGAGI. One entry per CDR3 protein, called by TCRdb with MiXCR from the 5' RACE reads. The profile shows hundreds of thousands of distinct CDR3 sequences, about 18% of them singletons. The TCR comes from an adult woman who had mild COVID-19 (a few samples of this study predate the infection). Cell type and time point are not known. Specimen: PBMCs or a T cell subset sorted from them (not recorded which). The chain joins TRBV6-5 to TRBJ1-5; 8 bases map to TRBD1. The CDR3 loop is CASSRTGTNQPQHF. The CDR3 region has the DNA TGTGCCAGCAGTAGGACAGGGACCAATCAGCCCCAGCATTTT.